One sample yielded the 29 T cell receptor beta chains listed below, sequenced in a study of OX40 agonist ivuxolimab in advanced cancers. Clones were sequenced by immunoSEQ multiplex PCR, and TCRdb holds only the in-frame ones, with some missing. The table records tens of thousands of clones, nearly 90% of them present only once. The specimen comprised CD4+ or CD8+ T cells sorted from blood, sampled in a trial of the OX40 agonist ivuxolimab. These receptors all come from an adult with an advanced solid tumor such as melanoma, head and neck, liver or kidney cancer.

CDR3 sequence (DNA): TGTGCCAGCAGCTCCGCAGGGAGCTCCTACGAGCAGTACTTC. Protein product: CASSSAGSSYEQYF. The V call is TRBV9, the J call TRBJ2-7; D may correspond to TRBD1 or TRBD2 (5 bases each). Germline V CDR1 and CDR2: SGDLS, YYNGEE. V lost 4 bases to trimming and J lost 0 bases, with 11 bases between them. CDR3 size: 14 residues. The full variable domain, its missing parts supplied by reference TRBV9 and TRBJ2-7, is DSGVTQTPKHLITATGQRVTLRCSPRSGDLSVYWYQQSLDQGLQFLIQYYNGEERAKGNILERFSAQQFPDLHSELNLSSLELGDSALYFCASSSAGSSYEQYFGPGTRLTVT.

This CDR3 reads CASSFGGIVSNTGELFF. The CDR3 coding sequence is TGTGCCAGCAGTTTTGGGGGGATCGTTTCGAACACCGGGGAGCTGTTTTTT. The rearrangement joins TRBV28 to TRBJ2-2; D perhaps matches TRBD2 (6 bases). Germline lookup yields CDR1 MDHEN and CDR2 SYDVKM. This CDR3 comprises 17 residues. The V end was cut by 3 bases, the J end by 0 bases, with 14 bases between. Drawing the rest from reference TRBV28 and TRBJ2-2, the complete variable domain is DVKVTQSSRYLVKRTGEKVFLECVQDMDHENMFWYRQDPGLGLRLIYFSYDVKMKEKGDIPEGYSVSREKKERFSLILESASTNQTSMYLCASSFGGIVSNTGELFFGEGSRLTVL.

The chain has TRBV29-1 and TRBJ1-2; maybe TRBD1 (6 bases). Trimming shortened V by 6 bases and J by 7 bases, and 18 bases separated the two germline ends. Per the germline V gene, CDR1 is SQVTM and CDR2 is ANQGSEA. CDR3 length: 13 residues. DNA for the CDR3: TGCAGCGTCCTAGGGGGGGTGTTCCTTGGCTACACCTTC. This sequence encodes CSVLGGVFLGYTF.

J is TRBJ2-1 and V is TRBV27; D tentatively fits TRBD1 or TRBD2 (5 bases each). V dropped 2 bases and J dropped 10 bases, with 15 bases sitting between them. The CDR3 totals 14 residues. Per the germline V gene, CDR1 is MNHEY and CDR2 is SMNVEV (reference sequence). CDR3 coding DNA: TGTGCCAGCAGTTTAGCCATGAGGGGATACGAGCAGTTCTTC. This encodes CASSLAMRGYEQFF.

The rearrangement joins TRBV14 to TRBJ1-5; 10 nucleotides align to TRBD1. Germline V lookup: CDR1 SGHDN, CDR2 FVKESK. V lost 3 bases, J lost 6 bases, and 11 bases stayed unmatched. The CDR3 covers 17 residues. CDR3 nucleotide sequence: TGTGCCAGCAGCCACCCTTTGACAGGGGGCAAAGGTCAGCCCCAGCATTTT. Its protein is CASSHPLTGGKGQPQHF.

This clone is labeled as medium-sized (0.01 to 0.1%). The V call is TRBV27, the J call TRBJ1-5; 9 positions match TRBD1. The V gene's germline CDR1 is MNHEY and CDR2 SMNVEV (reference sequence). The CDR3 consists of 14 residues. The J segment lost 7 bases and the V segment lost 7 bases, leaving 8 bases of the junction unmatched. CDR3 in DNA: TGTGCCAGCATGCCGGGACAGGGAGGCCAGCCCCAGCATTTT. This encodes CASMPGQGGQPQHF.

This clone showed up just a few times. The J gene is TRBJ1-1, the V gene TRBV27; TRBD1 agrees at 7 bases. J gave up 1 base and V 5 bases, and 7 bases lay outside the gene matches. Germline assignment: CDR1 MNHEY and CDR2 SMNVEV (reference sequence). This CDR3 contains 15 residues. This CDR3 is CASSDSRTGNTEAFF. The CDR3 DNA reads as TGTGCCAGCAGTGACTCCCGGACAGGGAACACTGAAGCTTTCTTT.

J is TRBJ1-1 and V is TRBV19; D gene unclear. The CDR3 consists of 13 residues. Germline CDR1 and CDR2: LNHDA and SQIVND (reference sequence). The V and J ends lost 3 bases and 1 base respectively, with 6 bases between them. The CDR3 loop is CASSITRNTEAFF. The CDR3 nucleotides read TGTGCCAGTAGTATTACCAGGAACACTGAAGCTTTCTTT. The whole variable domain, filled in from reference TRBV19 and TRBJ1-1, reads DGGITQSPKYLFRKEGQNVTLSCEQNLNHDAMYWYRQDPGQGLRLIYYSQIVNDFQKGDIAEGYSVSREKKESFPLTVTSAQKNPTAFYLCASSITRNTEAFFGQGTRLTVV.

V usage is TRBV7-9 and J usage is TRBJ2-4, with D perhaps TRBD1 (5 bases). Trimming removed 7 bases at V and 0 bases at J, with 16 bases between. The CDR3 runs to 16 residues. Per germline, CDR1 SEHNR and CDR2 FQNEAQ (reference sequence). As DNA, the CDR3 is TGTGCCAGCACCCACGGAAAGGGGCTAGCCAAAAACATTCAGTACTTC. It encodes CASTHGKGLAKNIQYF.

The CDR3 DNA reads TGTGCCAGCAGCCCTCTGTTGGGGGGAAAGGAAAAACTGTTTTTT. It specifies CASSPLLGGKEKLFF. The chain has TRBV7-9 and TRBJ1-4, with a possible D match to TRBD1 (5 bases). This CDR3 is 15 amino acids long. V lost 5 bases and J lost 8, with 18 bases in between. The germline V gene encodes CDR1 SEHNR and CDR2 FQNEAQ (reference sequence). Full variable domain (rest looked up from reference TRBV7-9 and TRBJ1-4): DTGVSQNPRHKITKRGQNVTFRCDPISEHNRLYWYRQTLGQGPEFLTYFQNEAQLEKSRLLSDRFSAERPKGSFSTLEIQRTEQGDSAMYLCASSPLLGGKEKLFFGSGTQLSVL.

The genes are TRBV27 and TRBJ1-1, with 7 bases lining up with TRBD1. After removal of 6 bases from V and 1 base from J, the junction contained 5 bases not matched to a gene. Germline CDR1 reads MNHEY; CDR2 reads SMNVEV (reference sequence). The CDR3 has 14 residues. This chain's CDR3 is CASRKTGTNTEAFF. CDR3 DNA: TGTGCCAGCAGGAAGACAGGGACGAACACTGAAGCTTTCTTT.

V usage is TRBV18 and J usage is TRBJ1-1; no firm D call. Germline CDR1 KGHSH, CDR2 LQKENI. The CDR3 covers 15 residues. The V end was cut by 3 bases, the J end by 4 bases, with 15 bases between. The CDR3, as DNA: TGTGCCAGCTCACCTCGGAGGGAGTTGGTCACTGAAGCTTTCTTT. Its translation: CASSPRRELVTEAFF.

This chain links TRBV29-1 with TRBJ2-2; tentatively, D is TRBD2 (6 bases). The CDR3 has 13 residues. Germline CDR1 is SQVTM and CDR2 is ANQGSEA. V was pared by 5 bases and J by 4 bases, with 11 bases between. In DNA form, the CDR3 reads TGCAGCGTTCGTGGGGGAGGCACCGGGGAGCTGTTTTTT. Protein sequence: CSVRGGGTGELFF.

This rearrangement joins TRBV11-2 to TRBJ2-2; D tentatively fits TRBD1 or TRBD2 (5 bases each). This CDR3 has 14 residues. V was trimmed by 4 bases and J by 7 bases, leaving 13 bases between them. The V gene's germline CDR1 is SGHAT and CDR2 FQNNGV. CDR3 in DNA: TGTGCCAGCAGCTCGGGACCCCCTCTCGGGGAGCTGTTTTTT. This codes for CASSSGPPLGELFF.

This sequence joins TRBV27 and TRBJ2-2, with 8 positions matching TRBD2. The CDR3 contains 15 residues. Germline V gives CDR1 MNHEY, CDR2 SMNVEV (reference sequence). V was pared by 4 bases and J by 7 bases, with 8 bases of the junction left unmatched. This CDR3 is CASSSPGLGGGELFF. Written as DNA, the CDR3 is TGTGCCAGCAGTTCTCCGGGACTAGGGGGCGGGGAGCTGTTTTTT.

CDR3 bases: TGTGCCAGCAGCTTAGGCACAGCCACTGAAGCTTTCTTT. Amino acids: CASSLGTATEAFF. This chain joins TRBV7-9 and TRBJ1-1; unclear D gene. Germline loops: CDR1 SEHNR, CDR2 FQNEAQ (reference sequence). CDR3 length: 13 amino acids. V gave up 1 base and J gave up 4 bases, with 7 bases separating them.

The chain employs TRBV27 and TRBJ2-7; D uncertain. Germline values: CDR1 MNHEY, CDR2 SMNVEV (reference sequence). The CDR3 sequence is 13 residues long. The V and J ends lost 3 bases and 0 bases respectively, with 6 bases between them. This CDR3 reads CASSFSNSYEQYF. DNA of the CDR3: TGTGCCAGCAGTTTTTCGAACTCCTACGAGCAGTACTTC.

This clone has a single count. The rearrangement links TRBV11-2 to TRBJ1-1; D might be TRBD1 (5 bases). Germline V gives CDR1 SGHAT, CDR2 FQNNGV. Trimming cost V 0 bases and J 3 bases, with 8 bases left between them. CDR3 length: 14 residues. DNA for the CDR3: TGTGCCAGCAGCTTAGAAGTGGGGGACACTGAAGCTTTCTTT. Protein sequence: CASSLEVGDTEAFF.

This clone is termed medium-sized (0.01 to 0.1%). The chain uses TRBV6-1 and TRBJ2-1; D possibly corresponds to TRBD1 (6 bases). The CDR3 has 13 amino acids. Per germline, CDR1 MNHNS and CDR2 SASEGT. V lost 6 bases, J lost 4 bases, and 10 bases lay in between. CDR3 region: CASRADRYNEQFF. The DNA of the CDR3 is TGTGCCAGCAGAGCGGACAGATACAATGAGCAGTTCTTC.

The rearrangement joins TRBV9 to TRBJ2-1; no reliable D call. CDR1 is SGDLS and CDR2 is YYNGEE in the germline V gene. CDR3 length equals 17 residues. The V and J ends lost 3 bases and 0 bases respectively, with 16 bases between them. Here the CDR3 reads CASSGAGPKSSYNEQFF. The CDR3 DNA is TGTGCCAGCAGCGGGGCAGGACCGAAAAGCTCCTACAATGAGCAGTTCTTC.

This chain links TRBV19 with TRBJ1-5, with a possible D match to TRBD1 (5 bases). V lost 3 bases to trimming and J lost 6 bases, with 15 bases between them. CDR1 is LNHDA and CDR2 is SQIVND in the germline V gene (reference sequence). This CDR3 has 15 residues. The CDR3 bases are TGTGCCAGTAGTATTGGTCAGGGATACAGTCAGCCCCAGCATTTT. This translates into CASSIGQGYSQPQHF. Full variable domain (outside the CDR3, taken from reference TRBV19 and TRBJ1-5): DGGITQSPKYLFRKEGQNVTLSCEQNLNHDAMYWYRQDPGQGLRLIYYSQIVNDFQKGDIAEGYSVSREKKESFPLTVTSAQKNPTAFYLCASSIGQGYSQPQHFGDGTRLSIL.

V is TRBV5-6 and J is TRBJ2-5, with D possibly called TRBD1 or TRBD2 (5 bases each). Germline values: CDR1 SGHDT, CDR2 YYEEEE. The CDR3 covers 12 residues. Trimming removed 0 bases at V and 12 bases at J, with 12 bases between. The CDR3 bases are TGTGCCAGCAGCTTGGATCAGGGACCTGAGTACTTC. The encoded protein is CASSLDQGPEYF.

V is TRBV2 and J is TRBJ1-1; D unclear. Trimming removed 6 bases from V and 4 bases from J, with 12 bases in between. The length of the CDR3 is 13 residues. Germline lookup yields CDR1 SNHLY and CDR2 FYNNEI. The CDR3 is CASSPQQFTEAFF. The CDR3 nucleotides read TGTGCCAGCAGCCCCCAGCAATTCACTGAAGCTTTCTTT.

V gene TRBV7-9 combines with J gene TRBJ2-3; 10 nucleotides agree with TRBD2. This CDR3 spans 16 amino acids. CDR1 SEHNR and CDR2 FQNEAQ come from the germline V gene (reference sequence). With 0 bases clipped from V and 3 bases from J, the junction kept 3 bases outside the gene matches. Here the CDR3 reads CASSLARAGGTDTQYF. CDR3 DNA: TGTGCCAGCAGCTTAGCTCGAGCGGGAGGGACAGATACGCAGTATTTT.

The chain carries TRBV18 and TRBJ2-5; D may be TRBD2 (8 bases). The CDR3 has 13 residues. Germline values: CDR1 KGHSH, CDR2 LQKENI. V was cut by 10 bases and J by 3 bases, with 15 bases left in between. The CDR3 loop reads CANRGLGEETQYF. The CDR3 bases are TGTGCCAACAGGGGACTAGGAGAAGAGACCCAGTACTTC.

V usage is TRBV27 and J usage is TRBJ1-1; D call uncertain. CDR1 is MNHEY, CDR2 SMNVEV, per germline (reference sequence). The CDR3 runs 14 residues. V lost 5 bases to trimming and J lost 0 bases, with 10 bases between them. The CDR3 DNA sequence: TGTGCCAGCAGTCCGAGGAACATGAACACTGAAGCTTTCTTT. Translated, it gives CASSPRNMNTEAFF.

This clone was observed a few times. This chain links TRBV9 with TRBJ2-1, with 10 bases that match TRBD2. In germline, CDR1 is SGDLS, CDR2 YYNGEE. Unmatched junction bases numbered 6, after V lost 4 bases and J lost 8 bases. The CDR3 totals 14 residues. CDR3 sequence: CASSLAGVVDEQFF. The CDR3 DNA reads TGTGCCAGCAGCCTAGCGGGGGTGGTCGATGAGCAGTTCTTC.

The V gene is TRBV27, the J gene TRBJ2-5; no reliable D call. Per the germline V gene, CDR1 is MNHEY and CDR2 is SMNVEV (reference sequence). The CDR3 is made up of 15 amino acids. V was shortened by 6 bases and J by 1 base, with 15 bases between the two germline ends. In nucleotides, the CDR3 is TGTGCCAGCAGGAAGCCCGGCGGTTCCCAAGAGACCCAGTACTTC. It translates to CASRKPGGSQETQYF.

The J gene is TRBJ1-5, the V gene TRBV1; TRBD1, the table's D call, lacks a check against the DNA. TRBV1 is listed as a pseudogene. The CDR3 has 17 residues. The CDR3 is CTSSQGLSTRVHQPQHF. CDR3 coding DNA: TGCACCAGCAGCCAAGGGCTTTCAACCAGGGTCCATCAGCCCCAGCATTTT.